Each of the 21 T cell receptor beta chains below was sequenced from the same sample in a study of CXCR3-negative and CXCR3-positive naive CD8 T cells. For these TCRs, the target antigens are not known. Carrying UMI labels, the TRB cDNA libraries were prepared through 5' RACE. TCRdb reprocessed the 5' RACE reads, with one entry per CDR3 protein and no DNA. The data show 130,000 to 150,000 distinct CDR3 sequences, and the top ten clones hold approximately 0.27%. Study-level points and caveats: Researchers report that CXCR3-positive naive cells carry more hydrophobic TRB CDR3s than CXCR3-negative naive cells.

The sample consisted of naive CXCR3+ CD8+ T cells from blood. The subset is: CD45RO-CCR7+CD27+CD95- naive CD8+ T cells expressing CXCR3 (TNR3+). The receptors originated from a human donor in good health. Some clones in this sample may be carry-over from other donors' samples.

This chain connects TRBV27 to TRBJ2-7. CDR1 is MNHEY, CDR2 SMNVEV, per germline (reference sequence). The CDR3 length is 15 residues. CDR3 protein: CASRAYLGSSYEQYF.

This chain joins TRBV12-3 or TRBV12-4 and TRBJ2-1. This CDR3 region has 12 residues. The CDR3 reads CASSGAYNEQFF.

The genes are TRBV5-1 and TRBJ2-7; the TCRdb call, TRBD1, lacks DNA for checking. This CDR3 is 14 amino acids long. Germline CDR1 reads SGHRS; CDR2 reads YFSETQ. Here the CDR3 reads CASSVGTGTYEQYF.

The chain combines TRBV4-1 with TRBJ2-1; TCRdb names TRBD2, which stays unverified in the absence of DNA. Germline V CDR1 and CDR2: MGHRA, YSYEKL. The CDR3 covers 16 residues. CDR3 in amino acids: CASSQTSGSSYNEQFF.

The chain joins TRBV28 to TRBJ2-1; TCRdb picks TRBD1, but there is no DNA to check that call. The CDR3 length is 16 residues. Germline lookup yields CDR1 MDHEN and CDR2 SYDVKM. The CDR3 sequence is CASSSSSWGTYNEQFF.

V is TRBV28 and J is TRBJ2-7. The CDR3 is made up of 13 amino acids. The germline V gene encodes CDR1 MDHEN and CDR2 SYDVKM. This chain's CDR3 is CASTSKGPYEQYF.

The chain is built from TRBV19 and TRBJ1-2; the TCRdb D gene call, TRBD1, has no DNA to confirm it. Germline-derived CDR1 and CDR2 are LNHDA and SQIVND (reference sequence). The CDR3 contains 12 residues. CDR3 protein: CAIQRGPDGYTF.

The CDR3 protein is CASSFQGGGFNQPQHF. The V and J genes are TRBV28 and TRBJ1-5. The CDR3 is 16 residues long. CDR1 MDHEN and CDR2 SYDVKM come from the germline V gene.

The chain uses TRBV7-2 and TRBJ2-1; with no DNA, the TCRdb D assignment of TRBD1 cannot be verified. CDR3 size: 14 residues. Germline loops: CDR1 SGHTA, CDR2 FQGNSA. CDR3 protein: CASSFSPGDLEQFF.

The CDR3 protein is CNSRESSYNEQFF. The chain is built from TRBV28 and TRBJ2-1; as DNA is missing, the TRBD1 call by TCRdb cannot be tested. From germline, CDR1 is MDHEN and CDR2 SYDVKM. The CDR3 is 13 residues long.

The gene calls are TRBV19 and TRBJ1-2. Germline V gives CDR1 LNHDA, CDR2 SQIVND (reference sequence). This CDR3 spans 12 amino acids. The CDR3 protein is CASNPGSYGYTF. The entire variable domain, with the rest obtained from reference TRBV19 and TRBJ1-2, is as follows: DGGITQSPKYLFRKEGQNVTLSCEQNLNHDAMYWYRQDPGQGLRLIYYSQIVNDFQKGDIAEGYSVSREKKESFPLTVTSAQKNPTAFYLCASNPGSYGYTFGSGTRLTVV.

This chain connects TRBV5-5 to TRBJ2-7; TCRdb's D call of TRBD2 is untestable without DNA. Looked up from germline, CDR1 is SGHKS and CDR2 is YYEKEE (reference sequence). The CDR3 spans 15 residues. The CDR3 loop reads CASSGPGLAGVEQYF.

This rearrangement joins TRBV5-1 to TRBJ2-1; checking the TCRdb D call of TRBD2 is not possible without DNA. The CDR3 covers 13 residues. The germline CDR1 and CDR2 sequences are SGHRS and YFSETQ. This CDR3 reads CASSLGSGVEQFF. Looking up the rest from reference TRBV5-1 and TRBJ2-1 gives the full variable domain: KAGVTQTPRYLIKTRGQQVTLSCSPISGHRSVSWYQQTPGQGLQFLFEYFSETQRNKGNFPGRFSGRQFSNSRSEMNVSTLELGDSALYLCASSLGSGVEQFFGPGTRLTVL.

The genes are TRBV5-6 and TRBJ2-7. Germline CDR1 reads SGHDT; CDR2 reads YYEEEE. The CDR3 loop spans 14 amino acids. The CDR3 sequence is CASTIGGFSYEQYF.

The chain combines TRBV14 with TRBJ1-4; the D call from TCRdb, TRBD1, cannot be confirmed without DNA. CDR1 and CDR2 from the germline V gene are SGHDN and FVKESK. The CDR3 totals 14 residues. This CDR3 is CASSPGGTTEKLFF.

V gene TRBV5-1 combines with J gene TRBJ1-1. Germline loops: CDR1 SGHRS, CDR2 YFSETQ. The CDR3 has 14 residues. The CDR3 protein is CASSLALGNTEAFF.

The gene calls are TRBV6-5 and TRBJ1-2; TCRdb calls TRBD1, which cannot be checked without DNA. There are 14 residues in the CDR3. Germline V gene lookup returns CDR1 MNHEY and CDR2 SVGAGI. The CDR3 reads CASFLSGPGNGYTF.

This chain joins TRBV29-1 and TRBJ1-2; TCRdb returns TRBD1, unconfirmable since there is no DNA. This CDR3 comprises 15 residues. Germline loops: CDR1 SQVTM, CDR2 ANQGSEA. CDR3 sequence: CSVAVQGMSNYGYTF.

The chain links TRBV7-3 to TRBJ2-2; TCRdb names TRBD1, which stays unverified in the absence of DNA. CDR1 is SGHTA and CDR2 is FQGTGA in the germline V gene. The CDR3 is 15 amino acids. The CDR3 loop reads CASSSTGTGTGELFF.

V and J are TRBV6-2 or TRBV6-3 and TRBJ2-1; TCRdb's D call, TRBD1, is unchecked because there is no DNA. The CDR3 runs 14 residues. In germline, CDR1 is MNHEY, CDR2 SVGEGT. CDR3 region: CASSYPVPGNEQFF.

CDR3 in amino acids: CASSEALLQTSSYEQYF. The chain couples TRBV6-1 to TRBJ2-7. CDR1 and CDR2 from the germline V gene are MNHNS and SASEGT. The CDR3 covers 17 residues.